These 19 T cell receptor beta chains were sequenced from one sample in a study of cytomegalovirus exposure and HLA in healthy donors (dated by TCRdb to the late 2010s). Library prep was done by the immunoSEQ multiplex PCR assay. A mixture of 60 forward primers for TCR Vbeta segments and 13 reverse primers for TCR Jbeta segments was used in the multiplex PCR. Held by TCRdb, this immuneACCESS table contains in-frame sequences only and omits some clones. Under half of the omission traces to an unresolved V gene where checked; the cause of the rest is unknown. The table for this sample lists over 150,000 clones; roughly 65% of them were counted only once. Jointly, the top ten make up roughly 4.4% of the sample. The sequenced sample was PBMCs. These TCRs come from a young woman in good health and CMV-seropositive.

This clone came up once. This rearrangement joins TRBV4-1 to TRBJ1-1, with TRBD1 as a possible D gene (6 bases). Trimming removed 2 bases from V and 0 bases from J, with 13 bases in between. CDR3 length: 16 amino acids. The germline gives CDR1 MGHRA, CDR2 YSYEKL. The CDR3: CASSQQQGTMNTEAFF. CDR3 DNA: TGCGCCAGCAGCCAACAACAGGGTACTATGAACACTGAAGCTTTCTTT.

This clone was seen a handful of times. This specimen includes other DNA sequences encoding the same CDR3. V usage is TRBV19 and J usage is TRBJ1-1; 9 bases match TRBD1. The CDR3 is made up of 13 amino acids. Germline values: CDR1 LNHDA, CDR2 SQIVND (reference sequence). The V and J ends lost 10 bases and 2 bases, in that order; junction bases with no gene match: 5. CDR3 region: CATATGGNTEAFF. CDR3 coding DNA: TGTGCCACTGCGACAGGGGGTAACACTGAAGCTTTCTTT.

V gene TRBV7-9 combines with J gene TRBJ2-5; D remains unclear. There are 14 residues in the CDR3. The V gene lost 1 base and the J gene lost 0 bases, with 6 bases spanning the gap. Germline CDR1 SEHNR, CDR2 FQNEAQ (reference sequence). CDR3 residues: CASSLGAHQETQYF. The CDR3 DNA is TGTGCCAGCAGCTTAGGGGCACACCAAGAGACCCAGTACTTC.

The chain combines TRBV11-3 with TRBJ2-1; TRBD1 matches 8 bases. Germline CDR1 and CDR2: SGHNT and YENEEA. With 3 bases clipped from V and 6 bases from J, the junction kept 13 bases outside the gene matches. This CDR3 spans 17 amino acids. The CDR3 DNA is TGTGCCAGCAGCTTTGGCCTAGGGTGGCAGGGGGCCAATGAGCAGTTCTTC. As protein: CASSFGLGWQGANEQFF.

This clone was recorded a few times. The chain joins TRBV6-1 to TRBJ2-3; TRBD1 might be the D (5 bases). The CDR3 covers 14 residues. The germline V gene encodes CDR1 MNHNS and CDR2 SASEGT. V was clipped by 7 bases and J by 3 bases, with 14 bases between them. This chain's CDR3 is CASTLDRRTDTQYF. The CDR3 nucleotides are TGTGCCAGCACCCTAGACAGACGAACAGATACGCAGTATTTT.

This chain connects TRBV7-8 to TRBJ1-4; tentative D call: TRBD1 (5 bases). Germline V lookup: CDR1 SGHVS, CDR2 FQNEAQ. The V end lost 0 bases, the J end lost 8 bases, and 13 bases lay between the germline ends. CDR3 length: 15 amino acids. CDR3 DNA sequence: TGTGCCAGCAGCTTAGCTGGCTCAGGGTGGGAAAAACTGTTTTTT. It specifies CASSLAGSGWEKLFF.

The chain has TRBV4-3 and TRBJ1-1; 9 bases agree with TRBD1. The germline V gene encodes CDR1 LGHNA and CDR2 YSLEER. Germline trimming cut 5 bases from V and 3 bases from J; bases unmatched to any gene: 4. This CDR3 comprises 14 residues. The CDR3 loop is CASSETGGDTEAFF. DNA of the CDR3: TGCGCCAGCAGCGAGACAGGGGGGGACACTGAAGCTTTCTTT.

This sequence joins TRBV7-9 and TRBJ2-6; no clear D. The CDR3 length is 17 residues. V gave up 4 bases and J gave up 3 bases, with 16 bases separating them. The germline gives CDR1 SEHNR, CDR2 FQNEAQ (reference sequence). CDR3 region: CASSSASRGGGANVLTF. CDR3 DNA: TGTGCCAGCAGCTCCGCCTCGAGAGGCGGTGGGGCCAACGTCCTGACTTTC.

V and J are TRBV6-6 and TRBJ2-1; 7 bases line up with TRBD2. Looked up from germline, CDR1 is MNHNY and CDR2 is SVGAGI (reference sequence). V lost 8 bases to trimming and J lost 4 bases; unmatched junction nucleotides: 11. The CDR3 loop spans 15 amino acids. CDR3 bases: TGTGCCAGCCTCCCGAGCGGGGAGGGGTACAATGAGCAGTTCTTC. Translating gives CASLPSGEGYNEQFF.

Only a few counts were recorded for this clone. This chain joins TRBV27 and TRBJ1-1, with 8 bases aligning to TRBD1. Germline V gives CDR1 MNHEY, CDR2 SMNVEV (reference sequence). V shed 0 bases, J shed 0 bases, and the junction held 9 bases outside the gene matches. CDR3 length equals 18 residues. The CDR3 nucleotides are TGTGCCAGCAGTTTATCGATCGGGACAGGTGCCGTGAACACTGAAGCTTTCTTT. This sequence encodes CASSLSIGTGAVNTEAFF.

The rearrangement links TRBV5-1 to TRBJ1-2; D is ambiguous. V dropped 4 bases and J dropped 1 base, with 14 bases sitting between them. The CDR3 has 15 residues. The germline gives CDR1 SGHRS, CDR2 YFSETQ. The CDR3 DNA reads TGCGCCAGCAGCCTACCCGAGACGGGTAACTATGGCTACACCTTC. Protein sequence: CASSLPETGNYGYTF.

This chain links TRBV9 with TRBJ1-2; no firm D call. Germline assignment: CDR1 SGDLS and CDR2 YYNGEE. V was trimmed by 1 base and J by 4 bases, leaving 11 bases between them. This CDR3 region has 14 residues. CDR3 bases: TGTGCCAGCAGCGTAAATCTGGGCCCCTATGGCTACACCTTC. This codes for CASSVNLGPYGYTF.

The V and J genes are TRBV6-5 and TRBJ1-2, with 8 bases aligning to TRBD1. The CDR3 runs to 14 residues. Unmatched junction bases numbered 11, after V lost 6 bases and J lost 8 bases. CDR1 and CDR2 from the germline V gene are MNHEY and SVGAGI. For the CDR3, the DNA is TGTGCCAGCAGAGGACAGGGTCGCGCAGTGGGCTACACCTTC. It encodes CASRGQGRAVGYTF.

The V gene is TRBV19, the J gene TRBJ2-7; maybe TRBD2 (5 bases). The germline V gene has CDR1 LNHDA and CDR2 SQIVND (reference sequence). The CDR3 consists of 16 residues. V was trimmed by 2 bases and J by 3 bases, leaving 17 bases between them. CDR3 loop: CASSITLADVNYEQYF. CDR3 nucleotide sequence: TGTGCCAGTAGTATAACCCTAGCAGACGTCAACTACGAGCAGTACTTC.

V gene TRBV27 combines with J gene TRBJ1-1; D unclear. Trimming took off 6 bases at V and 10 bases at J, with 18 bases between the two ends. CDR3 size: 13 residues. CDR1 and CDR2 (germline): MNHEY, SMNVEV (reference sequence). The CDR3 protein is CASSPIQRRRAFF. DNA of the CDR3: TGTGCCAGCAGCCCCATTCAACGAAGGAGAGCTTTCTTT.

V gene TRBV19 combines with J gene TRBJ2-7; TRBD1 aligns across 7 bases. CDR3 length equals 14 residues. V lost 7 bases and J lost 3; bases outside the gene matches: 9. Per germline, CDR1 LNHDA and CDR2 SQIVND (reference sequence). The CDR3 reads CASKSPGQRYEQYF. The CDR3 coding sequence is TGTGCCAGTAAAAGTCCGGGACAGCGCTACGAGCAGTACTTC. The variable domain in full, with the rest retrieved from reference TRBV19 and TRBJ2-7, is DGGITQSPKYLFRKEGQNVTLSCEQNLNHDAMYWYRQDPGQGLRLIYYSQIVNDFQKGDIAEGYSVSREKKESFPLTVTSAQKNPTAFYLCASKSPGQRYEQYFGPGTRLTVT.

The gene calls are TRBV7-9 and TRBJ2-7; 8 bases agree with TRBD1. This CDR3 has 14 residues. Germline V lookup: CDR1 SEHNR, CDR2 FQNEAQ (reference sequence). J gave up 4 bases and V 7 bases, and 9 bases lay outside the gene matches. The CDR3 protein is CASTPRQGRYEQYF. The CDR3 nucleotides are TGTGCCAGCACCCCAAGACAGGGGCGTTACGAGCAGTACTTC.

The chain couples TRBV6-5 to TRBJ2-3, with 8 bases aligning to TRBD2. J was trimmed by 5 bases and V by 11 bases; bases with no gene match: 9. CDR1 is MNHEY and CDR2 is SVGAGI in the germline V gene. This CDR3 has 13 amino acids. In DNA form, the CDR3 reads TGTGCCGCCGGTCCGGGAGGGGGAGATACGCAGTATTTT. This codes for CAAGPGGGDTQYF.

The chain has TRBV5-6 and TRBJ1-2; 9 nucleotides align to TRBD1. Per germline, CDR1 SGHDT and CDR2 YYEEEE. The junction had 8 bases not matched to a gene; V was cut back by 3 bases and J by 8 bases. CDR3 length: 14 amino acids. The CDR3 DNA reads as TGTGCCAGCAGCTCTACACAGGGGGCACAGGGCTACACCTTC. Translating gives CASSSTQGAQGYTF.